This TCR beta chain is from a study of cytomegalovirus exposure and HLA in healthy donors. As for the study in general: Falling in the Caucasian-associated ancestry cluster were roughly 86% of some 400 genotyped donors. Study-wide results and limits: Cytomegalovirus status was reportedly diagnosed by the classifier with high specificity and sensitivity. TCR beta V- and J-gene trimming was later associated with a missense DCLRE1C variant. Several top significant clusters appeared, in a later analysis, to be linked to common viral pathogens.

Trimming stripped 0 bases from V and 4 bases from J, with 18 bases between. CDR1 SQVTM and CDR2 ANQGSEA come from the germline V gene. The CDR3 runs to 16 residues. Vbeta (60) and Jbeta (13) primers were used in the PCR. The table came from immunoSEQ multiplex PCR; TCRdb's copy has only in-frame clones and leaves some out. This sample carries roughly 100,000 clones, around 80% of them seen once, and the ten largest clones take 2% to 3%. With regard to this clone: The antigen is unknown.

The TCR sequence derives from a man aged 35 to 55 in good health and CMV-seronegative. V usage is TRBV29-1 and J usage is TRBJ1-2, with D perhaps TRBD1 (6 bases). Sequencing input: PBMCs. CDR3: CSVEDIIAGAAYGYTF. For the CDR3, the DNA is TGCAGCGTTGAAGATATCATAGCGGGGGCGGCCTATGGCTACACCTTC.